This is a list of T cell receptor beta chains from one sample in a study of Graves' ophthalmopathy and Graves' hyperthyroidism. TCRdb independently ran MiXCR on the multiplex PCR reads; one entry per CDR3 protein. This sample has some 390,000 distinct CDR3 sequences, with about a sixth found just once. Sequencing was carried out using peripheral blood. The origin of the receptors is a woman under 30 with Graves' ophthalmopathy. Each CDR3 is given without its conserved first and last residue. The order of the fields is clone size, V gene, J gene, CDR3 protein. Some rows have no size entry. The others give once, few or many, or a class for an expanded clone.

clone size: many; V gene: TRBV5-1; J gene: TRBJ2-7; CDR3 protein: ASSGGLGAYEQY
clone size: -; V gene: TRBV6-2/TRBV6-3; J gene: TRBJ1-2; CDR3 protein: ASSLWTGDGYT
clone size: many; V gene: TRBV6-2/TRBV6-3; J gene: TRBJ1-5; CDR3 protein: ASSANGARGYSNQPQH
clone size: many; V gene: TRBV10-3; J gene: TRBJ2-7; CDR3 protein: AISESTTGGRDEQY
clone size: many; V gene: TRBV6-2/TRBV6-3; J gene: TRBJ1-5; CDR3 protein: ASSYLGQGANQPQH
clone size: many; V gene: TRBV7-2; J gene: TRBJ2-7; CDR3 protein: ASTKRDSSSYEQY
clone size: -; V gene: TRBV2; J gene: TRBJ2-7; CDR3 protein: ASRETGLVNEQY
clone size: many; V gene: TRBV6-1; J gene: TRBJ2-7; CDR3 protein: ASNEGSLQEKEQY
clone size: many; V gene: TRBV6-5; J gene: TRBJ1-6; CDR3 protein: ASSYSKVPRSYNSPLH
clone size: -; V gene: TRBV6-2/TRBV6-3; J gene: TRBJ1-1; CDR3 protein: ASSYAIWTANTEAF
clone size: many; V gene: TRBV19; J gene: TRBJ1-1; CDR3 protein: ASSMPPTVRTEAF
clone size: -; V gene: TRBV18; J gene: TRBJ2-7; CDR3 protein: ASSPGQINLAYEQY
clone size: many; V gene: TRBV12-3/TRBV12-4; J gene: TRBJ1-5; CDR3 protein: ASSLLGTGQPQH
clone size: many; V gene: TRBV20-1; J gene: TRBJ2-7; CDR3 protein: SARSGQTPVSYEQY
clone size: many; V gene: TRBV28; J gene: TRBJ2-5; CDR3 protein: ASTQVETQY
clone size: many; V gene: TRBV7-2; J gene: TRBJ1-6; CDR3 protein: ASQRDSPLH
clone size: -; V gene: TRBV27; J gene: TRBJ1-5; CDR3 protein: ASSSTDGTQPQH
clone size: many; V gene: TRBV7-2; J gene: TRBJ2-7; CDR3 protein: ASSFGRRSYEQY
clone size: -; V gene: TRBV24-1; J gene: TRBJ2-7; CDR3 protein: ATINPISGGPTYEQY
clone size: many; V gene: TRBV4-3; J gene: TRBJ2-7; CDR3 protein: ASSQDGGQGGPSYEQY
clone size: -; V gene: TRBV12-3/TRBV12-4; J gene: TRBJ1-3; CDR3 protein: ASRSPDSYTSGNTIY
clone size: many; V gene: TRBV30; J gene: TRBJ2-2; CDR3 protein: AWSTGLAGGYGELF
clone size: many; V gene: TRBV24-1; J gene: TRBJ1-1; CDR3 protein: ATSDRNTEAF
clone size: many; V gene: TRBV6-1; J gene: TRBJ2-2; CDR3 protein: ASSVVTSAGELF
clone size: -; V gene: TRBV11-2; J gene: TRBJ1-1; CDR3 protein: ASSPSDRVGSAEAF
clone size: many; V gene: TRBV10-3; J gene: TRBJ2-2; CDR3 protein: AISSTSVNTGELF
clone size: many; V gene: TRBV2; J gene: TRBJ2-7; CDR3 protein: ASEGQSYEQY
clone size: many; V gene: TRBV28; J gene: TRBJ2-7; CDR3 protein: ASSSAPSTYEQY
clone size: -; V gene: TRBV6-2/TRBV6-3; J gene: TRBJ2-2; CDR3 protein: ASTLPRLLTGELF
clone size: many; V gene: TRBV6-2/TRBV6-3; J gene: TRBJ1-1; CDR3 protein: ASSYSDRFQGPNTEAF
clone size: -; V gene: TRBV5-1; J gene: TRBJ2-7; CDR3 protein: ASSLSTSGTYEQY
clone size: many; V gene: TRBV6-1; J gene: TRBJ2-5; CDR3 protein: ASSEGRRRHQETQY
clone size: many; V gene: TRBV6-2/TRBV6-3; J gene: TRBJ1-1; CDR3 protein: ASSWEMNTEAF
clone size: many; V gene: TRBV27; J gene: TRBJ2-5; CDR3 protein: ASSFGRAQY
clone size: many; V gene: TRBV18; J gene: TRBJ1-1; CDR3 protein: ASSPGIGDVEAF
clone size: few; V gene: TRBV14; J gene: TRBJ1-1; CDR3 protein: ASSQPTGLRTEAF
clone size: few; V gene: TRBV12-3/TRBV12-4; J gene: TRBJ1-2; CDR3 protein: AVGPASNHRDYGYT
clone size: many; V gene: TRBV12-3/TRBV12-4; J gene: TRBJ2-5; CDR3 protein: ASRGLEQETQY
clone size: many; V gene: TRBV4-2; J gene: TRBJ1-2; CDR3 protein: ASSQVWGTAANYGYT
clone size: -; V gene: TRBV12-3/TRBV12-4; J gene: TRBJ1-2; CDR3 protein: ASSLFATGGGYT
clone size: -; V gene: TRBV29-1; J gene: TRBJ2-2; CDR3 protein: SGNGATSGRAGTGELF
clone size: once; V gene: TRBV7-8; J gene: TRBJ2-7; CDR3 protein: ASTSGSGYEQY
clone size: many; V gene: TRBV28; J gene: TRBJ2-2; CDR3 protein: ASKTSPHGELF
clone size: -; V gene: TRBV20-1; J gene: TRBJ2-5; CDR3 protein: SARDHETQY
clone size: -; V gene: TRBV6-2/TRBV6-3; J gene: TRBJ1-1; CDR3 protein: ASSNLGRRGEAF
clone size: -; V gene: TRBV28; J gene: TRBJ1-5; CDR3 protein: ASSRVESNQPQH
clone size: many; V gene: TRBV12-5; J gene: TRBJ1-5; CDR3 protein: ASGETRRWGVNQPQH